This T cell receptor (beta chain) was observed in a study of blood T cell repertoires in COVID-19. Recruits, aged 18 to 89 years, lived in 24 US areas. Self-reported history from a screening survey and questionnaire set each donor's cohort. Clones were read by immunoSEQ multiplex PCR, and TCRdb kept only the in-frame ones, dropping some. This sample has under 200,000 clones, with less than 85% found just once. Sequenced material: PBMCs or T cells enriched from blood (not recorded which). The receptor comes from a woman aged 55-70 years with acute COVID-19.

The DNA of the CDR3 is TGTGCCAGCAGTTTACCGCAGACAGGGGGTCTAGGGGCTTTCTTT. Translating gives CASSLPQTGGLGAFF. The chain recombines TRBV28 with TRBJ1-1; TRBD1 aligns across 9 bases. Germline V gene data show CDR1 as MDHEN and CDR2 as SYDVKM. Trimming took 2 bases from V and 11 from J; bases not matched to a gene: 12. This CDR3 contains 15 residues.